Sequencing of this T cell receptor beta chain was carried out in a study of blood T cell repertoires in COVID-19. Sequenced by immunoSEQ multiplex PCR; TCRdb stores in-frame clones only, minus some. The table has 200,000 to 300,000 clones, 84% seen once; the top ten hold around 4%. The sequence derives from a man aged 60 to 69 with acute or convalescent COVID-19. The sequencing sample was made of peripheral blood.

CDR3 DNA: TGTGCCAGCCGGGACAGAGACACCGGGGAGCTGTTTTTT. Translating it yields CASRDRDTGELFF. This rearrangement joins TRBV6-6 to TRBJ2-2, with 7 bases fitting TRBD1. The CDR3 spans 13 residues. V trimming: 8 bases; J trimming: 3 bases; junction bases outside the gene matches: 3. Germline V CDR1 and CDR2: MNHNY, SVGAGI (reference sequence).